This is a list of T cell receptor beta chains from one sample in a study of T cell responses to AZD1222 COVID-19 vaccine. Generated by immunoSEQ multiplex PCR, the TCRdb table keeps only in-frame clones and is missing some. The sample shows nearly 95,000 clones, around 89% of them seen only once. Sequences were derived from peripheral blood, sampled 28 days after the second AZD1222 dose. Receptor source: an adult who received the AZD1222 COVID-19 vaccine. The CDR3 runs from the conserved cysteine through the conserved F or W. A D gene is named only where the DNA matches it firmly. Clone size is not always given. Where it is, it says once, few, many or a class for expanded clones.

cdr3_length d_call clone_size j_call v_call cdr3_nt cdr3_aa
13 . . TRBJ1-4 TRBV27 TGTGCCAGCTCTAGGGCGGCTAATGAAAAACTGTTTTTT CASSRAANEKLFF
14 . . TRBJ1-5 TRBV19 TGTGCCAGTAGTATAGAACAGGGCAATCAGCCCCAGCATTTT CASSIEQGNQPQHF
15 TRBD2 . TRBJ2-7 TRBV19 TGTGCCAGTAGTCTTGGGGGGACTAGAAGGTACGAGCAGTACTTC CASSLGGTRRYEQYF
15 TRBD1 . TRBJ1-1 TRBV6-5 TGTGCCAGCAGTCCTTGGACAGGACCTGATACTGAAGCTTTCTTT CASSPWTGPDTEAFF
15 TRBD1 . TRBJ1-2 TRBV6-5 TGTGCCAGCAGCCGATCCGGGACAGGGGGAAATGGCTACACCTTC CASSRSGTGGNGYTF
20 TRBD2 many TRBJ2-2 TRBV4-3 TGCGCCAGCAGCCAAGCGACTAGCGGGGGGGCCGAGGCGAACACCGGGGAGCTGTTTTTT CASSQATSGGAEANTGELFF
14 TRBD1 . TRBJ1-5 TRBV28 TGTGCCATTAACAGGGGTGGAAGCAATCAGCCCCAGCATTTT CAINRGGSNQPQHF
18 TRBD1 . TRBJ1-6 TRBV3-1/TRBV3-2 TGTGCCAGCAGCCAAGAATTGATAGTAGACAGGGATAATTCACCCCTCCACTTT CASSQELIVDRDNSPLHF
17 . . TRBJ2-1 TRBV9 TGTGCCAGCAGCGTTTCTACCGGACCCCTGGAAAGGAATGAGCAGTTCTTC CASSVSTGPLERNEQFF
15 . . TRBJ1-5 TRBV5-8 TGTGCCAGCCGCCTCAGGGCCCATGGCAATCAGCCCCAGCATTTT CASRLRAHGNQPQHF
16 . . TRBJ1-1 TRBV18 TGTGCCAGCTCACCTCAGGATTTAGGCATGAACACTGAAGCTTTCTTT CASSPQDLGMNTEAFF
14 TRBD1 . TRBJ1-2 TRBV6-6 TGTGCCAGCAGGCAGGGGGCGAAGAACTATGGCTACACCTTC CASRQGAKNYGYTF
16 . . TRBJ1-3 TRBV7-6 TGTGCCAGCAGCCCTAGACAGCCGGACTCTGGAAACACCATATATTTT CASSPRQPDSGNTIYF
14 TRBD1 . TRBJ1-5 TRBV9 TGTGCCAGCAGCCCGGGACAGGGCAATCAGCCCCAGCATTTT CASSPGQGNQPQHF
16 . . TRBJ1-2 TRBV29-1 TGCAGCGTTGAACTCCTCTCGGGCCAAACGCCGAGGGGCTACACCTTC CSVELLSGQTPRGYTF
11 . once TRBJ1-2 TRBV6-6 TGTGCCAGCAGTCGGGCCGGCGGCTACACCTTC CASSRAGGYTF
17 . . TRBJ2-3 TRBV18 TGTGCCAGCTCACCACCGAGTCCCCTTCCAAGCACAGATACGCAGTATTTT CASSPPSPLPSTDTQYF
18 . . TRBJ2-7 TRBV3-1/TRBV3-2 TGTGCCAGCAGCCCCTCCATGTGGGAGGTGGGGGGCGCCTACGAGCAGTACTTC CASSPSMWEVGGAYEQYF
15 TRBD1 . TRBJ1-6 TRBV19 TGTGCCAGTACGCGGGACAGGGGGCGTAATTCACCCCTCCACTTT CASTRDRGRNSPLHF
11 . . TRBJ2-7 TRBV10-1 TGCGCCAGCAGTCAAGGAAACGAGCAGTACTTC CASSQGNEQYF
13 . . TRBJ1-1 TRBV5-8 TGTGCCAGCAGCAAGGCGGCGAACACTGAAGCTTTCTTT CASSKAANTEAFF
14 TRBD1 few TRBJ1-2 TRBV9 TGTGCCAGCAGCGCCCGGACAGGGAACTATGGCTACACCTTC CASSARTGNYGYTF
15 . . TRBJ2-1 TRBV15 TGTGCCACCAGCAGGGTCGGGACCGCGGGTAGGGAGCAGTTCTTC CATSRVGTAGREQFF
16 . . TRBJ1-3 TRBV12-2 TGTGCAAGTCGCTCACGGACCGGACAACCCGGAAACACCATATATTTT CASRSRTGQPGNTIYF
15 . few TRBJ1-1 TRBV5-8 TGTGCCAGCAGCTTGGCCTGGGCAGGGAACACTGAAGCTTTCTTT CASSLAWAGNTEAFF
14 . . TRBJ1-1 TRBV6-1 TGTGCCAGCAGTGACCTGGGGTGGGACACTGAAGCTTTCTTT CASSDLGWDTEAFF
17 . . TRBJ2-1 TRBV7-7 TGTGCTAGCAGCTTAGAATCGAGGGGCCGGTCCTACAATGAGCAGTTCTTC CASSLESRGRSYNEQFF
16 . . TRBJ2-2 TRBV9 TGTGCCAGCAGCGTAGAACAGGGACTCGTTCTAGGGGAGCTGTTTTTT CASSVEQGLVLGELFF
12 TRBD1 . TRBJ1-2 TRBV29-1 TGCAGCGTTGGCCGGACAGGCGTAGACTACACCTTC CSVGRTGVDYTF
13 . few TRBJ1-1 TRBV5-5 TGTGCCAGCAGCTCCCGGGGGAACACTGAAGCTTTCTTT CASSSRGNTEAFF
14 . . TRBJ1-5 TRBV15 TGTGCCACCAGCAGAGTCTATAGCTATCAGCCCCAGCATTTT CATSRVYSYQPQHF
15 TRBD1 . TRBJ2-5 TRBV5-1 TGCGCCAGCAGCCTAGCCGGACAGGGGGAAGAGACCCAGTACTTC CASSLAGQGEETQYF
15 TRBD2 . TRBJ2-3 TRBV6-5 TGTGCCACCAAATACCAACTAGCGAGCACAGATACGCAGTATTTT CATKYQLASTDTQYF
15 TRBD1 once TRBJ1-2 TRBV4-3 TGCGCCAGCAGCCAAATTTTGGAGGGGGCAGCTGGCTACACCTTC CASSQILEGAAGYTF
14 . once TRBJ1-1 TRBV30 TGTGCCTGGAGCCCCCGGAGGGGGGTTACTGAAGCTTTCTTT CAWSPRRGVTEAFF
16 TRBD2 once TRBJ2-3 TRBV7-2 TGTGCCAGCAGCTTCGCGGGGGGGTCGGTCACAGATACGCAGTATTTT CASSFAGGSVTDTQYF
14 TRBD1 . TRBJ1-2 TRBV7-2 TGTGCCAGCAGACCACGACAGGGGGCGGGGGGCTACACCTTC CASRPRQGAGGYTF
14 . . TRBJ2-5 TRBV6-6 TGTGCCAGCAGTTACGGGACCATGGGCGGGACCCAGTACTTC CASSYGTMGGTQYF
17 . . TRBJ1-4 TRBV5-5 TGTGCCAGCAGCTTGGAGGGGCTACGGGGAGCTAATGAAAAACTGTTTTTT CASSLEGLRGANEKLFF
13 . . TRBJ2-2 TRBV2 TGTGCCAGCATGACAGTTAACACCGGGGAGCTGTTTTTT CASMTVNTGELFF
20 . . TRBJ1-1 TRBV5-1 TGCGCCAGCAGCTTGGATTTACCAGGGAGGTTCTCCCTCATGAACACTGAAGCTTTCTTT CASSLDLPGRFSLMNTEAFF
14 . . TRBJ2-7 TRBV5-1 TGCGCCAGCAGCTTGGAAGGCAGGACGTACGAGCAGTACTTC CASSLEGRTYEQYF
14 TRBD2 . TRBJ2-5 TRBV7-6 TGTGCCAGCAGCGATAGCGGGGCCGGGGAGACCCAGTACTTC CASSDSGAGETQYF
17 . . TRBJ2-1 TRBV7-8 TGTGCCAGCAGCTTGAGGGCCCGGACACCCGGTTTCTATGAGCAGTTCTTC CASSLRARTPGFYEQFF
14 TRBD1 once TRBJ2-1 TRBV29-1 TGCAGCGTGGACAGGGGGCGCGGGGACAATGAGCAGTTCTTC CSVDRGRGDNEQFF
14 . once TRBJ1-1 TRBV6-5 TGTGCCAGCAGTTCCCAGGGAAGCCACACTGAAGCTTTCTTT CASSSQGSHTEAFF
12 . . TRBJ1-2 TRBV12-3/TRBV12-4 TGTGCCAGCAGCTGGACAATCTATGGCTACACCTTC CASSWTIYGYTF
16 . . TRBJ1-3 TRBV3-1/TRBV3-2 TGTGCCAGCAGCCAAGCTAGGGACATCTCTGGAAACACCATATATTTT CASSQARDISGNTIYF
13 . . TRBJ1-1 TRBV18 TGTGCCAGCTCAGCGGGGATGAACACTGAAGCTTTCTTT CASSAGMNTEAFF
12 . . TRBJ1-5 TRBV6-5 TGTGCCAGCAGTCCCCTGGAGGGCGCCAAACATTTT CASSPLEGAKHF
11 . . TRBJ1-2 TRBV19 TGTGCCAGTCGGGGGGACTATGGCTACACCTTC CASRGDYGYTF
15 . . TRBJ2-6 TRBV29-1 TGCAGCGTTCTCACGGGGGTCTCTGGGGCCAACGTCCTGACTTTC CSVLTGVSGANVLTF
20 . . TRBJ1-6 TRBV2 TGTGCCAGCAGTGAAGCTTTTAGTGTTCGATGGGGTGGGTATAATTCACCCCTCCACTTT CASSEAFSVRWGGYNSPLHF